A single sample gave rise to the 32 T cell receptor beta chains below, sequenced in a study of cytomegalovirus exposure and HLA in healthy donors. Data came from immunoSEQ multiplex PCR; TCRdb stores just in-frame clones and leaves some out. This sample yields tens of thousands of clones, of which roughly 94% are seen a single time; 2.1% belongs to the top ten. The sample taken for sequencing was PBMCs. These TCRs come from a woman younger than 35 in good health and CMV-seronegative.

V gene TRBV28 combines with J gene TRBJ2-3; 7 bases map to TRBD2. From germline, CDR1 is MDHEN and CDR2 SYDVKM. Trimming removed 3 bases from V and 6 bases from J; junction bases left unmatched: 15. The CDR3 is made up of 17 amino acids. CDR3 region: CASSFFPRGRAGDTQYF. For the CDR3, the DNA is TGTGCCAGCAGTTTTTTTCCGCGTGGGAGGGCTGGGGATACGCAGTATTTT.

J is TRBJ2-5 and V is TRBV10-3; 14 bases line up with TRBD2. J lost 7 bases, V lost 6 bases, and 7 bases had no gene match. The CDR3 runs 15 residues. The V gene's germline CDR1 is ENHRY and CDR2 SYGVKD. DNA for the CDR3: TGTGCCATCAGGGGGACTAGCGGGAGTGACGGGACCCAGTACTTC. Protein: CAIRGTSGSDGTQYF.

This chain connects TRBV5-1 to TRBJ1-6; TRBD1 matches at 7 bases. J gave up 2 bases and V 0 bases, and 5 bases lay outside the gene matches. The germline CDR1 and CDR2 sequences are SGHRS and YFSETQ. The CDR3 totals 17 residues. CDR3 sequence reads: CASSLEAGGTYNSPLHF. The CDR3 nucleotides are TGCGCCAGCAGCTTGGAAGCAGGGGGTACCTATAATTCACCCCTCCACTTT.

V and J are TRBV7-2 and TRBJ2-7; D is possibly TRBD1 (5 bases). The CDR3 runs to 15 residues. V lost 5 bases and J lost 3, with 17 bases in between. From germline, CDR1 is SGHTA and CDR2 FQGNSA. The CDR3 region has the DNA TGTGCCAGCAGCGTGGGATTACAGGTGTACTACGAGCAGTACTTC. Translated: CASSVGLQVYYEQYF.

The sample holds one count of this clone. This rearrangement joins TRBV5-8 to TRBJ2-3, with D possibly being TRBD1 (5 bases). CDR3 length equals 13 residues. V lost 4 bases, J lost 1 base, and 7 bases lay in between. Germline CDR1 is SGHTS and CDR2 is YDEGEE. CDR3 sequence (DNA): TGTGCCAGCAGCCTAGGGGGCACAGATACGCAGTATTTT. Its protein product is CASSLGGTDTQYF.

This rearrangement joins TRBV11-2 to TRBJ1-1; a weak D match, TRBD1 (5 bases). V lost 5 bases, J lost 1 base, and 11 bases lay in between. The CDR3 covers 14 residues. Germline V gives CDR1 SGHAT, CDR2 FQNNGV. The CDR3 is CASSPHQGNTEAFF. The CDR3 nucleotides read TGTGCCAGCAGCCCACATCAGGGGAACACTGAAGCTTTCTTT.

The chain links TRBV6-5 to TRBJ2-7; D might be TRBD1 (5 bases). V was pared by 6 bases and J by 3 bases, with 12 bases between. The germline CDR1 and CDR2 sequences are MNHEY and SVGAGI. The CDR3 extends over 13 amino acids. The CDR3 sequence: CASRMTQDYEQYF. DNA for the CDR3: TGTGCCAGCAGGATGACACAGGACTACGAGCAGTACTTC.

V is TRBV27 and J is TRBJ2-2; unclear D gene. CDR1 is MNHEY and CDR2 is SMNVEV in the germline V gene (reference sequence). The V end was cut by 6 bases, the J end by 6 bases, with 8 bases between. The CDR3 sequence is 12 residues long. The CDR3 region has the DNA TGTGCCAGCAGCCAAACTGCCGGGGAGCTGTTTTTT. Translating it yields CASSQTAGELFF.

This rearrangement joins TRBV30 to TRBJ2-1, with TRBD1 as a possible D gene (5 bases). Deletions cut 4 bases from V and 8 bases from J, with 9 bases between. The CDR3 is 11 amino acids. Germline-derived CDR1 and CDR2 are GTSNPN and SVGIG (reference sequence). CDR3: CAWTRVHEQFF. CDR3 DNA: TGTGCCTGGACCAGGGTTCATGAGCAGTTCTTC.

DNA for the CDR3: TGTGCCAGTTACGGGCGCCACGGAGGTGTTACGGGGCCCCAGCATTTT. Translated: CASYGRHGGVTGPQHF. The chain employs TRBV19 and TRBJ1-5; D not certain. CDR1 LNHDA and CDR2 SQIVND come from the germline V gene (reference sequence). The germline V and J ends were trimmed by 8 bases and 9 bases, with 26 bases remaining between them. This CDR3 is built from 16 residues. The entire variable domain, with the rest obtained from reference TRBV19 and TRBJ1-5, is as follows: DGGITQSPKYLFRKEGQNVTLSCEQNLNHDAMYWYRQDPGQGLRLIYYSQIVNDFQKGDIAEGYSVSREKKESFPLTVTSAQKNPTAFYLCASYGRHGGVTGPQHFGDGTRLSIL.

V is TRBV30 and J is TRBJ2-7; possible D gene TRBD2, 5 bases. Germline CDR1 GTSNPN, CDR2 SVGIG (reference sequence). V was cut by 0 bases and J by 5 bases, with 11 bases left in between. CDR3 size: 13 residues. CDR3 nucleotide sequence: TGTGCCTGGAGTGTTCGAGGAGGCAACGAGCAGTACTTC. This codes for CAWSVRGGNEQYF. Full variable domain (rest looked up from reference TRBV30 and TRBJ2-7): SQTIHQWPATLVQPVGSPLSLECTVEGTSNPNLYWYRQAAGRGLQLLFYSVGIGQISSEVPQNLSASRPQDRQFILSSKKLLLSDSGFYLCAWSVRGGNEQYFGPGTRLTVT.

V and J are TRBV10-1 and TRBJ1-1; D uncertain. This CDR3 spans 22 amino acids. The V end lost 2 bases, the J end lost 1 base, and 32 bases lay between the germline ends. Germline V gene sequence: CDR1 WNHNN, CDR2 SYGVQD (reference sequence). This CDR3 reads CASSEPHFWAWTLWVPNTEAFF. In DNA form, the CDR3 reads TGCGCCAGCAGTGAGCCACATTTTTGGGCCTGGACTCTGTGGGTGCCGAACACTGAAGCTTTCTTT.

The rearrangement uses TRBV6-5 and TRBJ2-5; possible D gene TRBD2, 6 bases. V lost 3 bases and J 2 bases, leaving 10 bases between the germline ends. The length of the CDR3 is 14 residues. CDR1 and CDR2 (germline): MNHEY, SVGAGI. CDR3 coding DNA: TGTGCCAGCAGTTATTTAGCGGCTCAAGAGACCCAGTACTTC. Translated: CASSYLAAQETQYF.

This chain connects TRBV1 to TRBJ1-2. TRBV1 constitutes a pseudogene. There are 15 residues in the CDR3. This CDR3 is CTSSQDNPTEDGYTF. The CDR3 DNA sequence: TGCACCAGCAGCCAAGATAACCCGACTGAGGATGGCTACACCTTC.

The chain links TRBV5-1 to TRBJ2-4; the match to TRBD1 covers 9 bases. Looked up from germline, CDR1 is SGHRS and CDR2 is YFSETQ. CDR3 length: 15 residues. V trimming: 4 bases; J trimming: 7 bases; junction bases outside the gene matches: 9. CDR3 bases: TGCGCCAGCAGCAGGGCACAGGGGGCAGGGAACATTCAGTACTTC. The encoded protein is CASSRAQGAGNIQYF. Using reference TRBV5-1 and TRBJ2-4 for the parts outside the CDR3, the full variable domain is KAGVTQTPRYLIKTRGQQVTLSCSPISGHRSVSWYQQTPGQGLQFLFEYFSETQRNKGNFPGRFSGRQFSNSRSEMNVSTLELGDSALYLCASSRAQGAGNIQYFGAGTRLSVL.

This chain uses TRBV7-3 with TRBJ2-6; TRBD1 might be the D (5 bases). V gave up 5 bases and J gave up 7 bases, with 21 bases separating them. This CDR3 region has 17 residues. Germline-derived CDR1 and CDR2 are SGHTA and FQGTGA. CDR3 coding DNA: TGTGCCAGCAGCCGAAAGGCAGGGCTCCCTGAAGCCAACGTCCTGACTTTC. Amino acids: CASSRKAGLPEANVLTF.

This chain connects TRBV5-8 to TRBJ2-7, with 11 bases matching TRBD2. Germline loops: CDR1 SGHTS, CDR2 YDEGEE. J lost 4 bases, V lost 4 bases, and 16 bases had no gene match. The CDR3 consists of 18 residues. The CDR3 spells CASSPGRVAGGPPYEQYF. The CDR3 region has the DNA TGTGCCAGCAGCCCGGGGAGAGTAGCGGGAGGGCCGCCGTACGAGCAGTACTTC.

The V call is TRBV9, the J call TRBJ2-1, with 9 bases that match TRBD1. This CDR3 region has 15 residues. With 2 bases clipped from V and 3 bases from J, the junction kept 3 bases outside the gene matches. The germline gives CDR1 SGDLS, CDR2 YYNGEE. The CDR3 nucleotides are TGTGCCAGCAGCGTCCGGGACAGGGACTACAATGAGCAGTTCTTC. Translation: CASSVRDRDYNEQFF.

The chain recombines TRBV5-6 with TRBJ2-2; the D gene is possibly TRBD2 (7 bases). V gave up 0 bases and J gave up 7 bases, with 13 bases separating them. Germline V gene sequence: CDR1 SGHDT, CDR2 YYEEEE. The CDR3 has 15 amino acids. CDR3 DNA: TGTGCCAGCAGCTTGGCCGCAGGGGAGGGCGGGGAGCTGTTTTTT. This sequence encodes CASSLAAGEGGELFF.

This chain joins TRBV6-1 and TRBJ1-5; D is unclear. Germline V lookup: CDR1 MNHNS, CDR2 SASEGT. CDR3 length: 13 residues. The V end lost 7 bases, the J end lost 7 bases, and 14 bases lay between the germline ends. CDR3 nucleotide sequence: TGTGCCAGCAAACCAGCGGATGGCCAGCCCCAGCATTTT. This gives the protein CASKPADGQPQHF.

The chain links TRBV12-5 to TRBJ2-7, with TRBD1 matching 7 bases. Germline lookup yields CDR1 LGHNT and CDR2 FRNRAP. Trimming cost V 8 bases and J 2 bases; bases outside gene matches: 9. The CDR3 spans 14 residues. The CDR3 DNA sequence: TGTGCTAGTAGTCAAGGACAGGATCCCTACGAGCAGTACTTC. Amino acids: CASSQGQDPYEQYF.

This sequence joins TRBV5-1 and TRBJ2-7; TRBD2 aligns across 9 bases. The CDR3 totals 15 residues. V was clipped by 0 bases and J by 5 bases; unmatched bases: 6. Germline CDR1 and CDR2: SGHRS and YFSETQ. CDR3 loop: CASSLGSGRKDEQYF. The CDR3 DNA sequence: TGCGCCAGCAGCTTGGGAAGCGGGAGGAAAGACGAGCAGTACTTC.

The chain uses TRBV10-3 and TRBJ2-7, with D perhaps matching TRBD1 (5 bases). The germline V and J ends were trimmed by 5 bases and 7 bases, with 18 bases remaining between them. CDR3 size: 14 residues. Germline-derived CDR1 and CDR2 are ENHRY and SYGVKD. The CDR3 nucleotides read TGTGCCATCAGTAAAGGGGCCCCAGTCAGGGAGCAGTACTTC. Translation gives CAISKGAPVREQYF.

This chain joins TRBV19 and TRBJ2-2; no clear D. Germline V CDR1 and CDR2: LNHDA, SQIVND (reference sequence). V lost 10 bases and J lost 8, with 17 bases in between. The CDR3 has 13 residues. The CDR3 coding sequence is TGTGCCACCTCCAGTCCCCTGAATGGGGAGCTGTTTTTT. The encoded protein is CATSSPLNGELFF.

The chain is built from TRBV21-1 and TRBJ2-3; the table assigns TRBD2, which was not confirmed against the DNA. TRBV21-1 represents a pseudogene. The CDR3 covers 14 residues. The CDR3 spells CASSKESTTDTQYF. As DNA, the CDR3 is TGTGCCAGCAGCAAAGAGAGTACCACAGATACGCAGTATTTT.

The chain is built from TRBV6-1 and TRBJ1-2; possibly TRBD1 for D (6 bases). The CDR3 is made up of 14 amino acids. The germline CDR1 and CDR2 sequences are MNHNS and SASEGT. V gave up 2 bases and J gave up 5 bases, with 12 bases separating them. In DNA, the CDR3 is TGTGCCAGCAGTGAATATGGGGGCTTATATGGCTACACCTTC. It codes for CASSEYGGLYGYTF.

This clone was counted between two and nine times. The chain uses TRBV6-6 and TRBJ1-5, with D tentatively TRBD1 (6 bases). CDR3 length: 14 residues. Germline CDR1 and CDR2: MNHNY and SVGAGI (reference sequence). Trimming cost V 5 bases and J 2 bases, with 10 bases left between them. CDR3 coding DNA: TGTGCCAGCAGTGGCAGGGGAGGCAATCAGCCCCAGCATTTT. Translation gives CASSGRGGNQPQHF.

This clone was counted once. This chain joins TRBV19 and TRBJ1-5; D is uncertain. Trimming took off 0 bases at V and 3 bases at J, with 15 bases between the two ends. The CDR3 is made up of 17 amino acids. Per germline, CDR1 LNHDA and CDR2 SQIVND (reference sequence). CDR3 DNA: TGTGCCAGTAGTATAGAGTCGTCAAAGACTGACAATCAGCCCCAGCATTTT. Residues: CASSIESSKTDNQPQHF.

This chain connects TRBV28 to TRBJ2-7, with D possibly TRBD2 on 6 matching bases. Trimming removed 5 bases from V and 7 bases from J, with 18 bases in between. The germline V gene encodes CDR1 MDHEN and CDR2 SYDVKM. This CDR3 region has 14 residues. Written as DNA, the CDR3 is TGTGCCAGCAGTACCGGGACTCCGAATGGGGAGCAGTACTTC. Encoded protein: CASSTGTPNGEQYF.

The chain carries TRBV20-1 and TRBJ2-1; D is uncertain. The ends were cut back, 1 base at V and 5 bases at J, with 3 bases in the middle. CDR3 size: 11 residues. The germline CDR1 and CDR2 sequences are DFQATT and SNEGSKA (reference sequence). This CDR3 reads CSARADNEQFF. The CDR3, as DNA: TGCAGTGCTAGAGCCGACAATGAGCAGTTCTTC.

The V call is TRBV5-5, the J call TRBJ2-6, with 7 bases aligning to TRBD1. The trim removed 0 bases at V and 2 bases at J, leaving 2 bases unmatched. Looked up from germline, CDR1 is SGHKS and CDR2 is YYEKEE (reference sequence). The CDR3 runs to 16 residues. The chain's CDR3 is CASSLVQGAGANVLTF. CDR3 nucleotides: TGTGCCAGCAGCTTGGTGCAGGGGGCTGGGGCCAACGTCCTGACTTTC. The whole variable domain, remainder taken from reference TRBV5-5 and TRBJ2-6, is DAGVTQSPTHLIKTRGQQVTLRCSPISGHKSVSWYQQVLGQGPQFIFQYYEKEERGRGNFPDRFSARQFPNYSSELNVNALLLGDSALYLCASSLVQGAGANVLTFGAGSRLTVL.

The CDR3 DNA is TGTGCCTGGAGTGGACTCGGGGGAGTAGGACACGAGCAGTACTTC. Protein sequence: CAWSGLGGVGHEQYF. This rearrangement joins TRBV30 to TRBJ2-7, with a weak D call TRBD2 (6 bases). CDR3 length: 15 amino acids. The germline V gene has CDR1 GTSNPN and CDR2 SVGIG (reference sequence). The V end lost 1 base, the J end lost 5 bases, and 18 bases lay between the germline ends. Full variable domain (outside the CDR3, taken from reference TRBV30 and TRBJ2-7): SQTIHQWPATLVQPVGSPLSLECTVEGTSNPNLYWYRQAAGRGLQLLFYSVGIGQISSEVPQNLSASRPQDRQFILSSKKLLLSDSGFYLCAWSGLGGVGHEQYFGPGTRLTVT.